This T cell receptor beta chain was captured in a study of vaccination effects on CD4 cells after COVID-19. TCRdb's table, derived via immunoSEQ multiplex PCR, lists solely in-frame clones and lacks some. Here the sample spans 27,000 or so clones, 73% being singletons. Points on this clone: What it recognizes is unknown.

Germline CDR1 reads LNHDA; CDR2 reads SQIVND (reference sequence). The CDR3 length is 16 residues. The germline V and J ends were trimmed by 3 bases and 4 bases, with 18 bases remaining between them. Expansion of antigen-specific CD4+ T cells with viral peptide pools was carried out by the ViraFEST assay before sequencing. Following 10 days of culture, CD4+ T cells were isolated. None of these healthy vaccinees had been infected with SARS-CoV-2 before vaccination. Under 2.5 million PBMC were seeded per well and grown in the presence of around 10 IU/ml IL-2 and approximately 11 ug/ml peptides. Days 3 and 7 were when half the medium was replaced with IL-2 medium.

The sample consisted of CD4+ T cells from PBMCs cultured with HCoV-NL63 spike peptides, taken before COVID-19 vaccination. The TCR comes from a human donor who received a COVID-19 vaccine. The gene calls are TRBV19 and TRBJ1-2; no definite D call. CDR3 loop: CASSIFLQAAPYGYTF. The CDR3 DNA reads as TGTGCCAGTAGTATTTTTCTCCAGGCAGCTCCCTATGGCTACACCTTC.